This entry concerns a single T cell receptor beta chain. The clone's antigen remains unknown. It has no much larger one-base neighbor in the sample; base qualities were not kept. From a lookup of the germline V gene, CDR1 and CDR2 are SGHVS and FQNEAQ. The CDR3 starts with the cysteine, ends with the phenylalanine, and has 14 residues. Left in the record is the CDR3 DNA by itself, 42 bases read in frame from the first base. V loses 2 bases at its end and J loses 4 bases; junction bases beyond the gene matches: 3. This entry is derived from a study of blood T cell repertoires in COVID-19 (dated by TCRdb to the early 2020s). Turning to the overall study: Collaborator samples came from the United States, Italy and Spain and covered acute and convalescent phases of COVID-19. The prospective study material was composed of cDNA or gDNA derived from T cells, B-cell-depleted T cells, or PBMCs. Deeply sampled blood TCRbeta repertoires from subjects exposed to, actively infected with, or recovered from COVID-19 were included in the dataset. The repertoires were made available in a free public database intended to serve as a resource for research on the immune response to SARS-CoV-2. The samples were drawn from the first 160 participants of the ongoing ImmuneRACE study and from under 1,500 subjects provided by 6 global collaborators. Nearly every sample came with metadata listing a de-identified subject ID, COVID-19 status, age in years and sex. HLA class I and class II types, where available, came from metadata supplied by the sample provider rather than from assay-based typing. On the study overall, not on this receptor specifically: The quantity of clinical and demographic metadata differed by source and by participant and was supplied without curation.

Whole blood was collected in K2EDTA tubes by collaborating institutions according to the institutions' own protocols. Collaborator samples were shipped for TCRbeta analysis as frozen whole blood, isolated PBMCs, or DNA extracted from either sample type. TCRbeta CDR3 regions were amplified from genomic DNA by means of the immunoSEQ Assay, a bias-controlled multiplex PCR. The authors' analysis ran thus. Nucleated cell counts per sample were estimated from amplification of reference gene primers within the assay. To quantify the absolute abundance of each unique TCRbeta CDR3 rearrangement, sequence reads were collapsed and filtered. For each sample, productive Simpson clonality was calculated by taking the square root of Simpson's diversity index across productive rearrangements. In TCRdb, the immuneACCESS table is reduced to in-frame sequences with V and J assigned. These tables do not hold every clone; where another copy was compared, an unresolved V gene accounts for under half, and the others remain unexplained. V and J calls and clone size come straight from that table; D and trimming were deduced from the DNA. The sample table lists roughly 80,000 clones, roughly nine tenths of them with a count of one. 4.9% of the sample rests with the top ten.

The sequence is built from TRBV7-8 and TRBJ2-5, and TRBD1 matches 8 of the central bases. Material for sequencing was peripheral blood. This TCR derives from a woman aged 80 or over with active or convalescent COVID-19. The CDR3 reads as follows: CASSLSGGPETQYF. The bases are TGTGCCAGCAGCTTATCAGGGGGCCCAGAGACCCAGTACTTC.